One TCR beta chain is described in this entry. No antigen is known for it. Trimming took off 4 bases at V and 1 base at J, with 8 bases between the two ends. CDR1 and CDR2 (germline): SGHRS, YFSETQ. The CDR3 loop spans 13 amino acids. This entry belongs to a study of cytomegalovirus exposure and HLA in healthy donors. Study-wide points: A few of the chains that were CMV-associated were confirmed in vitro to be specific for CMV antigens.

Sequencing was performed with immunoSEQ multiplex PCR; in TCRdb, only in-frame clones are kept and a portion is missing. The sample includes 150,000 to 200,000 clones, 86% seen only once; the top ten take approximately 5%. The sequence was collected from a woman younger than 45 in good health and CMV-seronegative. The chain uses TRBV5-1 and TRBJ1-1, with no clear D. The specimen was PBMCs. DNA for the CDR3: TGCGCCAGCAGCCAGCAACCGAACACTGAAGCTTTCTTT. It is translated as CASSQQPNTEAFF. The full variable domain, with the rest looked up from reference TRBV5-1 and TRBJ1-1, is KAGVTQTPRYLIKTRGQQVTLSCSPISGHRSVSWYQQTPGQGLQFLFEYFSETQRNKGNFPGRFSGRQFSNSRSEMNVSTLELGDSALYLCASSQQPNTEAFFGQGTRLTVV.